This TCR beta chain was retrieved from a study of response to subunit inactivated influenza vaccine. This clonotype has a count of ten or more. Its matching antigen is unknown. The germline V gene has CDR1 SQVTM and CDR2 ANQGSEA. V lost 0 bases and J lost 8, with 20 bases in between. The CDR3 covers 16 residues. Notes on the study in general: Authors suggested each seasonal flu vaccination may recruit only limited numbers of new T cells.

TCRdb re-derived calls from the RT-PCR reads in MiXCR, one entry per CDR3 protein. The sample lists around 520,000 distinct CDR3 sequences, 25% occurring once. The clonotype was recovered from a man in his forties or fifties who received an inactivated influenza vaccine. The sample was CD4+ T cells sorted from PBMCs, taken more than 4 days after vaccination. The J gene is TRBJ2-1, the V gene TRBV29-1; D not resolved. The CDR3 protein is CSVEDLEGWATHEQFF. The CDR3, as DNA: TGCAGCGTTGAAGATCTTGAAGGGTGGGCTACCCATGAGCAGTTCTTC.